Listed below are T cell receptor beta chains from one sample, sequenced in a study of cytomegalovirus exposure and HLA in healthy donors. Method: immunoSEQ multiplex PCR; TCRdb's copy keeps in-frame clones and lacks some. Of around 300,000 clones in the sample, about nine tenths are singletons; the top ten hold approximately 1%. The sample was PBMCs. The receptors here all came from a woman in her twenties or thirties in good health and CMV-seropositive. The CDR3 runs from the conserved cysteine through the conserved F or W. The D gene is left open where the match is weak. Clone size appears in some rows only: once, few, many, or a class for an expanded clone.

15,TRBJ1-2,TRBV9,.,.,TGTGCCAGCAGCGTAGCTCGGGGGATCAACTATGGCTACACCTTC,CASSVARGINYGYTF
14,TRBJ2-7,TRBV9,TRBD1,.,TGTGCCAGCAGCACCGGGACAGAACCTTACGAGCAGTACTTC,CASSTGTEPYEQYF
15,TRBJ2-1,TRBV2,TRBD2,.,TGTGCCGCTCAAAGGGGGACTAGCTCCCACAATGAGCAGTTCTTC,CAAQRGTSSHNEQFF
18,TRBJ2-1,TRBV30,TRBD1,once,TGTGCCTGGAGTGGACAGGGGAGTCGAGGGGGGACCTACAATGAGCAGTTCTTC,CAWSGQGSRGGTYNEQFF
13,TRBJ2-7,TRBV6-1,TRBD2,once,TGTGCCAGCAGTGAAAGCGGGAGGTACGAGCAGTACTTC,CASSESGRYEQYF
15,TRBJ2-7,TRBV28,.,.,TGTGCCAGCAGCCAAGGAGGAGATATTATTTACGAGCAGTACTTC,CASSQGGDIIYEQYF
17,TRBJ1-1,TRBV7-2,TRBD1,once,TGTGCCAGCAGCTTAGTCGCGCAGGGGGCATCAAGGACTGAAGCTTTCTTT,CASSLVAQGASRTEAFF
16,TRBJ2-1,TRBV5-1,TRBD1,.,TGCGCCAGCAGCTTCTCAGGGGGCACAGGATACAATGAGCAGTTCTTC,CASSFSGGTGYNEQFF
13,TRBJ1-2,TRBV7-2,TRBD1,.,TGTGCCAGCAGCCCCCGACAGGGAAATGGCTACACCTTC,CASSPRQGNGYTF
15,TRBJ2-1,TRBV7-2,.,.,TGTGCCAGCAGCTATGGGACTGGCCCCCTTGGTGAGCAGTTCTTC,CASSYGTGPLGEQFF
13,TRBJ1-2,TRBV7-2,TRBD1,once,TGTGCCAGCAGCCTGACAGGGGGGGATGGCTACACCTTC,CASSLTGGDGYTF
16,TRBJ1-3,TRBV4-2,TRBD1,once,TGTGCCAGCAGTAAGGGGGCGGGTAACTCTGGAAACACCATATATTTT,CASSKGAGNSGNTIYF
16,TRBJ1-2,TRBV5-4,TRBD1,.,TGTGCCAGCAGCACTCCGGGACAGTCCCTTCCCTATGGCTACACCTTC,CASSTPGQSLPYGYTF
19,TRBJ2-5,TRBV5-1,TRBD2,.,TGCGCCAGCACTCTACTCTTGGGACTAGCGGGGGGACTCCAAGAGACCCAGTACTTC,CASTLLLGLAGGLQETQYF
14,TRBJ2-1,TRBV6-4,.,.,TGTGCCAGCAGCGAATACGGACAGAACGATGAGCAGTTCTTC,CASSEYGQNDEQFF
14,TRBJ1-1,TRBV6-1,.,.,TGTGCCAGCAGTGAAGCGGGGACGGGCTTTGGAGCTTTCTTT,CASSEAGTGFGAFF
16,TRBJ2-7,TRBV4-1,TRBD2,.,TGCGCCAGCAGAACCCCGGGACTAGCGGTTCCCTACGAGCAGTACTTC,CASRTPGLAVPYEQYF
14,TRBJ2-4,TRBV28,.,.,TGTGCCAGCAGTTTGGGGTCCCTTCCAAACATTCAGTACTTC,CASSLGSLPNIQYF
11,TRBJ2-1,TRBV7-4,.,.,TGTGCCAGGGACAGACACAATGAGCAGTTCTTC,CARDRHNEQFF
14,TRBJ2-3,TRBV4-3,TRBD2,.,TGCGCCAGCAGCCTTAGCGGGGAGGGAGATACGCAGTATTTT,CASSLSGEGDTQYF
15,TRBJ2-1,TRBV4-3,.,.,TGCGCCAGCAGCCAAGATGGGGATTTGAACAATGAGCAGTTCTTC,CASSQDGDLNNEQFF
17,TRBJ2-7,TRBV7-2,TRBD2,.,TGTGCCAGCAGCTTAGCTCTAGCGGGGGTCCCAAACTACGAGCAGTACTTC,CASSLALAGVPNYEQYF
15,TRBJ1-6,TRBV27,.,few,TGTGCCAGCAGTTTGATGGGGACTCCTAATTCACCCCTCCACTTT,CASSLMGTPNSPLHF
19,TRBJ1-4,TRBV5-6,TRBD1,.,TGTGCCAGCAGCAGGCCGTTCCAGGGGGCACTAGCAACTAATGAAAAACTGTTTTTT,CASSRPFQGALATNEKLFF
12,TRBJ2-7,TRBV27,.,.,TGTGCCAGCAGGGGGATGTCCTACGAGCAGTACTTC,CASRGMSYEQYF
15,TRBJ2-7,TRBV28,.,.,TGTGCCAGCAGTTTAGTACAGTCCTACCCAGGGGAGCAGTACTTC,CASSLVQSYPGEQYF
13,TRBJ2-2,TRBV6-5,.,.,TGTGCCAGCAGACCCAGGGTAACCGGGGAGCTGTTTTTT,CASRPRVTGELFF
13,TRBJ2-7,TRBV7-9,.,.,TGTGCCAGCACCTCATTGAGGGTATACGAGCAGTACTTC,CASTSLRVYEQYF
17,TRBJ2-1,TRBV9,TRBD2,.,TGTGCCAGCAGCGAAAACCCGCAGGTAGCGGGGAACAATGAGCAGTTCTTC,CASSENPQVAGNNEQFF
14,TRBJ1-1,TRBV9,.,.,TGTGCCAGCAGCGCCTCACCAGGGAACACTGAAGCTTTCTTT,CASSASPGNTEAFF
16,TRBJ2-1,TRBV11-3,.,.,TGTGCCAGCAGCTATGGGAATCCCGGGACGGGGAATGAGCAGTTCTTC,CASSYGNPGTGNEQFF
15,TRBJ2-7,TRBV7-8,TRBD1,.,TGTGCCAGCAGCTTAGCGACAGGGGGCTTTTACGAGCAGTACTTC,CASSLATGGFYEQYF
15,TRBJ2-7,TRBV27,TRBD1,.,TGTGCCAGCAGTTTATCGGAGACAGGGAGCTACGAGCAGTACTTC,CASSLSETGSYEQYF
13,TRBJ1-2,TRBV27,TRBD1,.,TGTGCCAGCAGACTTACAGGGGGCCATGGCTACACCTTC,CASRLTGGHGYTF
15,TRBJ2-2,TRBV7-3,.,.,TGTGCCAGCAGCTCGGAAAAATTGGGCACCGGGGAGCTGTTTTTT,CASSSEKLGTGELFF
16,TRBJ2-5,TRBV5-4,.,few,TGTGCCAGCAGCTTGGTTGGGGGGGCCATGGTTGAGGCCCAGTACTTC,CASSLVGGAMVEAQYF
15,TRBJ2-1,TRBV4-3,.,.,TGCGCCAGCAGCCAAGATCGGAGCTCCTACAATGAGCAGTTCTTC,CASSQDRSSYNEQFF
15,TRBJ1-2,TRBV11-2,.,.,TGTGCCAGCAGCTTAGGACGGACAGTCAACTATGGCTACACCTTC,CASSLGRTVNYGYTF
15,TRBJ1-3,TRBV30,.,.,TGTGCCTGGAGTGTGTCTCGAGGGCCGGGAAACACCATATATTTT,CAWSVSRGPGNTIYF
15,TRBJ2-2,TRBV15,.,.,TGTGCCACCAGCAGAGACAGGTCGCGGACCGGGGAGCTGTTTTTT,CATSRDRSRTGELFF
15,TRBJ1-6,TRBV6-1,TRBD1,.,TGTGCCAGCAGTGAGGTGGTTTTGACAGGGTCACCCCTCCACTTT,CASSEVVLTGSPLHF
15,TRBJ2-3,TRBV25-1,.,.,TGTGCCAGCAGTGAATATGAGAGAACCACAGATACGCAGTATTTT,CASSEYERTTDTQYF
15,TRBJ1-2,TRBV9,.,.,TGTGCCAGCTATTTTAGGTCAAGAAAGACCTATGGCTACACCTTC,CASYFRSRKTYGYTF
13,TRBJ1-2,TRBV6-5,.,.,TGTGCCAGCAGGGCTGGCCCCGACTATGGCTACACCTTC,CASRAGPDYGYTF
16,TRBJ2-6,TRBV27,TRBD1,.,TGTGCCAGCAGAACAACGACAGGGTCTGGGGCCAACGTCCTGACTTTC,CASRTTTGSGANVLTF
20,TRBJ2-6,TRBV27,.,once,TGTGCCAGCAGTTTATCCGCGGGACAGCTCTTTTATTCTGGGGCCAACGTCCTGACTTTC,CASSLSAGQLFYSGANVLTF
13,TRBJ2-7,TRBV5-4,TRBD1,few,TGTGCCAGCAGCTTTGACAGGGCCTACGAGCAGTACTTC,CASSFDRAYEQYF
14,TRBJ2-7,TRBV6-5,TRBD1,.,TGTGCCAGCAGGACCGGGACAGGGGGTAACGAGCAGTACTTC,CASRTGTGGNEQYF
17,TRBJ1-6,TRBV18,.,.,TGTGCCAGCTCACCACTCGAACAGGGCTCCTATAATTCACCCCTCCACTTT,CASSPLEQGSYNSPLHF
13,TRBJ2-3,TRBV27,TRBD1,.,TGTGCCAGCAGCCTCACGACAGGGGATACGCAGTATTTT,CASSLTTGDTQYF
17,TRBJ2-7,TRBV5-4,TRBD2,.,TGTGCCAGCAGCTTGCGGCTGCTAGCGGATATCCCCTACGAGCAGTACTTC,CASSLRLLADIPYEQYF
13,TRBJ2-1,TRBV29-1,TRBD1,.,TGCAGCGTTTCAGTACAGGGGTACAATGAGCAGTTCTTC,CSVSVQGYNEQFF
13,TRBJ1-4,TRBV10-3,.,.,TGTGCCATCAGTGCCGACACTAATGAAAAACTGTTTTTT,CAISADTNEKLFF
15,TRBJ2-5,TRBV6-5,.,.,TGTGCCAGCAGTTACTCTAGTTCTGTGTCGGAGACCCAGTACTTC,CASSYSSSVSETQYF
13,TRBJ1-1,TRBV11-3,.,.,TGTGCCAGCAGCTTAGGTTGGGAGACTGAAGCTTTCTTT,CASSLGWETEAFF
13,TRBJ2-7,TRBV11-3,TRBD1,.,TGTGCCAGCAGCTTCGACAGGGACTACGAGCAGTACTTC,CASSFDRDYEQYF
11,TRBJ2-3,TRBV29-1,.,.,TGCAGCGTTTATCAACCAGATACGCAGTATTTT,CSVYQPDTQYF
15,TRBJ1-3,TRBV4-2,.,.,TGTGCCAGCAGCCCAACAGCTAGCTCTGGAAACACCATATATTTT,CASSPTASSGNTIYF